The rows below give T cell receptor beta chains drawn from one sample of a study of OX40 agonist ivuxolimab in advanced cancers. Produced via immunoSEQ multiplex PCR; TCRdb's table is partial and in-frame only. There are tens of thousands of clones in the sample; about 90% occur only once, and 9% to 10% lies in the top ten. Sample: CD4+ or CD8+ T cells sorted from blood, taken in a trial of the OX40 agonist ivuxolimab. Receptors were obtained from an adult with an advanced solid tumor such as melanoma, head and neck, liver or kidney cancer. Both conserved end residues are part of each CDR3. Fields, in order: clone size, V gene, CDR3 protein. The listing skips clone size in some rows; elsewhere it reads once, few, many or a size class.

>few|TRBV4-1
CASSQLTGGLGTGNTIYF
>-|TRBV5-1
CASSLAFGPGQGRETEAFF
>-|TRBV2
CASRAGFSTDTQYF
>-|TRBV7-9
CASSTGGGSYEQYF
>-|TRBV27
CASSLIGRATDTQYF
>-|TRBV29-1
CSVRGTGNRETQYF
>-|TRBV28
CASSLARTAYGYTF
>-|TRBV19
CASSQGGGGTEAFF
>-|TRBV10-3
CAISESGWGNEQFF
>few|TRBV14
CASSQERPPAKLFF
>-|TRBV28
CASSFGQDRRQPQHF
>once|TRBV6-1
CASSEKRQAALWLSGANVLTF
>-|TRBV4-3
CASSQGVKLFF
>-|TRBV18
CASSRTRVLGFQPQHF
>once|TRBV27
CASSWRASLGNQPQHF
>-|TRBV4-1
CASRHIIQGGLRAEAFF
>-|TRBV10-3
CAISRPGEQETQYF
>-|TRBV2
CASSEQGQVNTEAFF
>-|TRBV4-2
CASSQEELAGGPDTQYF
>-|TRBV5-1
CASSFDSATDTQYF
>-|TRBV11-2
CASSLGLRSGGRETQYF
>-|TRBV7-2
CASSLAGVDNEQFF
>-|TRBV18
CASSQGATGNTIYF
>-|TRBV5-1
CASSQNRGNTEAFF
>few|TRBV9
CASSDGPTGQPQHF
>-|TRBV11-2
CASSLPGQRTDTQYF
>-|TRBV4-2
CASSPRTSGNTGELFF
>-|TRBV18
CASSPENGNEQFF
>once|TRBV28
CASSLSGQLYEQYF
>few|TRBV7-3
CASSPQTSNVGELFF
>-|TRBV5-1
CASSLAGKPEAFF
>-|TRBV18
CASSPQGTGQYEQYF
>once|TRBV19
CASSRAPGIPNTGELFF
>many|TRBV5-4
CASSLEREYEQYF
>-|TRBV18
CASSLRQGDSYEQYF
>-|TRBV7-2
CASSELAEGEQYF
>-|TRBV6-4
CASSPGGGQPQHF
>-|TRBV7-2
CASSLGSGANVLTF
>-|TRBV5-6
CASTLPGALNTEAFF
>-|TRBV6-6
CASSYSESYEQYF
>-|TRBV5-1
CASRYATDTQYF
>-|TRBV4-2
CASSREVFEQYF
>-|TRBV15
CATSREGAMGQRGYTF
>-|TRBV9
CASSVDRQEPFHEQYF
>-|TRBV7-7
CASSYASTGELFF
>-|TRBV4-1
CASSPGPLLNEQYF